Below are 27 T cell receptor beta chains sequenced from a single sample in a study of blood T cell repertoires in COVID-19. Profiling relied on immunoSEQ multiplex PCR, and the TCRdb table lists in-frame clones only, not all of them. The data hold under 250,000 clones, with around 81% observed a single time. The sequencing sample was made of PBMCs or T cells enriched from blood (not recorded which). These receptor sequences come from a woman in her 50s with acute COVID-19.

The rearrangement links TRBV28 to TRBJ1-6; 7 nucleotides align to TRBD1. Germline assignment: CDR1 MDHEN and CDR2 SYDVKM. V lost 6 bases to trimming and J lost 7 bases; unmatched junction nucleotides: 9. The CDR3 is made up of 15 amino acids. CDR3 region: CASSRTGDGNSPLHF. CDR3 nucleotide sequence: TGTGCCAGCAGCCGAACAGGGGACGGCAATTCACCCCTCCACTTT.

J is TRBJ2-3 and V is TRBV19, with 7 bases identical to TRBD2. The V segment lost 5 bases and the J segment 7 bases; nucleotides outside the gene matches: 9. The CDR3 is made up of 14 amino acids. Germline V gives CDR1 LNHDA, CDR2 SQIVND (reference sequence). The CDR3 sequence: CASSLVLAPNTQYF. The CDR3 nucleotides read TGTGCCAGTAGTTTAGTACTAGCGCCCAATACGCAGTATTTT. Drawing the rest from reference TRBV19 and TRBJ2-3, the complete variable domain is DGGITQSPKYLFRKEGQNVTLSCEQNLNHDAMYWYRQDPGQGLRLIYYSQIVNDFQKGDIAEGYSVSREKKESFPLTVTSAQKNPTAFYLCASSLVLAPNTQYFGPGTRLTVL.

The CDR3 region is CASSEGGSGNTIYF. The CDR3 DNA is TGTGCCAGCAGTGAGGGAGGTTCTGGAAACACCATATATTTT. This chain uses TRBV6-1 with TRBJ1-3; unclear D gene. Trimming removed 3 bases from V and 1 base from J, with 7 bases in between. The CDR3 sequence is 14 residues long. The germline gives CDR1 MNHNS, CDR2 SASEGT.

The V gene is TRBV9, the J gene TRBJ2-5; perhaps TRBD1 as D (5 bases). Trimming removed 4 bases from V and 1 base from J, with 8 bases in between. This CDR3 region has 13 residues. The germline V gene has CDR1 SGDLS and CDR2 YYNGEE. This CDR3 is CASSLRVQETQYF. The CDR3 DNA follows: TGTGCCAGCAGCCTCAGGGTCCAAGAGACCCAGTACTTC. The full variable domain, with the rest looked up from reference TRBV9 and TRBJ2-5, is DSGVTQTPKHLITATGQRVTLRCSPRSGDLSVYWYQQSLDQGLQFLIQYYNGEERAKGNILERFSAQQFPDLHSELNLSSLELGDSALYFCASSLRVQETQYFGPGTRLLVL.

The rearrangement uses TRBV7-8 and TRBJ2-7; 14 bases are a match to TRBD2. This CDR3 is built from 18 residues. Germline loops: CDR1 SGHVS, CDR2 FQNEAQ. Losses at the gene ends were 7 bases for V and 1 base for J; bases not matched to a gene: 12. CDR3 sequence: CASTNAGTSGRESYEQYF. The CDR3 DNA reads TGTGCCAGCACAAACGCCGGGACTAGCGGGAGAGAGTCCTACGAGCAGTACTTC.

This clone has only a few counts. Distinct nucleotide sequences in the sample also encode this CDR3. V usage is TRBV5-5 and J usage is TRBJ1-5; a weak D match, TRBD1 (6 bases). CDR1 is SGHKS and CDR2 is YYEKEE in the germline V gene (reference sequence). This CDR3 has 14 amino acids. Trimming shortened V by 3 bases and J by 1 base, and 8 bases separated the two germline ends. CDR3 bases: TGTGCCAGCAGCTGGGGGCAGAGCAATCAGCCCCAGCATTTT. Its protein is CASSWGQSNQPQHF. The whole variable domain, remainder taken from reference TRBV5-5 and TRBJ1-5, is DAGVTQSPTHLIKTRGQQVTLRCSPISGHKSVSWYQQVLGQGPQFIFQYYEKEERGRGNFPDRFSARQFPNYSSELNVNALLLGDSALYLCASSWGQSNQPQHFGDGTRLSIL.

This clone was seen many times. The chain uses TRBV5-1 and TRBJ2-2, with a possible D match to TRBD2 (5 bases). From germline, CDR1 is SGHRS and CDR2 YFSETQ. CDR3 length: 13 amino acids. Between the trimmed V and J ends, which lost 5 bases and 5 bases, there was a span of 10 bases. CDR3 sequence: CASRERATGELFF. In DNA form, the CDR3 reads TGCGCCAGCAGGGAGAGGGCGACCGGGGAGCTGTTTTTT.

V is TRBV7-3 and J is TRBJ1-6; D might be TRBD1 (5 bases). CDR1 is SGHTA and CDR2 is FQGTGA in the germline V gene. CDR3 length: 15 amino acids. Trimming stripped 0 bases from V and 7 bases from J, with 10 bases between. CDR3 sequence (DNA): TGTGCCAGCAGCTTAACCGGGCAGGGCAATTCACCCCTCCACTTT. It translates to CASSLTGQGNSPLHF.

This chain uses TRBV28 with TRBJ1-1; the D gene is possibly TRBD1 (5 bases). Per the germline V gene, CDR1 is MDHEN and CDR2 is SYDVKM. V lost 8 bases and J 1 base, leaving 14 bases between the germline ends. The CDR3 has 14 residues. The chain's CDR3 is CASHLIQGNTEAFF. CDR3 bases: TGTGCCAGCCACCTGATCCAGGGGAACACTGAAGCTTTCTTT.

A single count supports this clone. The chain recombines TRBV11-3 with TRBJ2-1; 9 bases agree with TRBD2. Germline V gene data show CDR1 as SGHNT and CDR2 as YENEEA. After removal of 2 bases from V and 4 bases from J, the junction contained 9 bases not matched to a gene. CDR3 size: 17 residues. The DNA of the CDR3 is TGTGCCAGCAGCTTAAGGGATAGCGGGGGATTATACAATGAGCAGTTCTTC. Translation gives CASSLRDSGGLYNEQFF. The whole variable domain, remainder taken from reference TRBV11-3 and TRBJ2-1, is EAGVVQSPRYKIIEKKQPVAFWCNPISGHNTLYWYLQNLGQGPELLIRYENEEAVDDSQLPKDRFSAERLKGVDSTLKIQPAELGDSAVYLCASSLRDSGGLYNEQFFGPGTRLTVL.

The rearrangement uses TRBV7-8 and TRBJ2-2; 9 bases are a match to TRBD2. V lost 3 bases, J lost 6 bases, and 5 bases stayed unmatched. The germline V gene has CDR1 SGHVS and CDR2 FQNEAQ. The CDR3 sequence is 15 residues long. The CDR3 region has the DNA TGTGCCAGCAGCTTGGTACTAGCGGGCCCCGGGGAGCTGTTTTTT. It translates to CASSLVLAGPGELFF. The whole variable domain, filled in from reference TRBV7-8 and TRBJ2-2, reads GAGVSQSPRYKVAKRGQDVALRCDPISGHVSLFWYQQALGQGPEFLTYFQNEAQLDKSGLPSDRFFAERPEGSVSTLKIQRTQQEDSAVYLCASSLVLAGPGELFFGEGSRLTVL.

The chain combines TRBV18 with TRBJ2-7; 11 bases line up with TRBD2. Germline CDR1 KGHSH, CDR2 LQKENI. CDR3 length: 16 amino acids. The trim removed 5 bases at V and 6 bases at J, leaving 12 bases unmatched. The CDR3 reads CASSSSLAGEGGEQYF. CDR3 in DNA: TGTGCCAGCTCAAGTTCACTAGCGGGAGAAGGGGGCGAGCAGTACTTC. Supplemented by reference TRBV18 and TRBJ2-7, the full variable domain reads NAGVMQNPRHLVRRRGQEARLRCSPMKGHSHVYWYRQLPEEGLKFMVYLQKENIIDESGMPKERFSAEFPKEGPSILRIQQVVRGDSAAYFCASSSSLAGEGGEQYFGPGTRLTVT.

The chain links TRBV7-6 to TRBJ2-7; D unresolved. In germline, CDR1 is SGHVS, CDR2 FNYEAQ. With 3 bases removed from V and 0 bases from J, the gap between germline ends came to 9 bases. The CDR3 is made up of 14 amino acids. The CDR3 sequence: CASSFTDSSYEQYF. The CDR3 DNA sequence: TGTGCCAGCAGCTTCACCGATAGCTCCTACGAGCAGTACTTC.

The rearrangement links TRBV7-9 to TRBJ2-3; possible D gene TRBD1, 5 bases. This CDR3 has 15 amino acids. The V end was cut by 1 base, the J end by 1 base, with 9 bases between. Germline CDR1 is SEHNR and CDR2 is FQNEAQ (reference sequence). The CDR3 loop reads CASSLDGAGTDTQYF. The CDR3 region has the DNA TGTGCCAGCAGCTTAGATGGGGCTGGCACAGATACGCAGTATTTT.

The chain couples TRBV27 to TRBJ1-1, with 8 bases fitting TRBD1. Germline trimming cut 7 bases from V and 4 bases from J; bases unmatched to any gene: 14. The V gene's germline CDR1 is MNHEY and CDR2 SMNVEV (reference sequence). This CDR3 contains 16 residues. The CDR3 region is CASINQPGQGGTEAFF. CDR3 DNA sequence: TGTGCCAGCATCAATCAACCCGGACAGGGAGGCACTGAAGCTTTCTTT.

This clone was recorded once. The V gene is TRBV19, the J gene TRBJ1-2, with 8 bases matching TRBD1. From germline, CDR1 is LNHDA and CDR2 SQIVND (reference sequence). CDR3 length: 14 amino acids. With V trimmed by 5 bases and J by 4 bases, 6 bases remained unmatched. CDR3 protein: CASSFGQGGYGYTF. CDR3 nucleotide sequence: TGTGCCAGTAGTTTCGGACAGGGAGGCTATGGCTACACCTTC.

This chain joins TRBV3-1 (or the pseudogene TRBV3-2) and TRBJ1-4, with a tentative D call TRBD1 (6 bases). The CDR3 sequence is 13 residues long. CDR1 is LGHDT and CDR2 is YNNKEL in the germline V gene (reference sequence). V gave up 2 bases and J gave up 8 bases, with 9 bases separating them. The CDR3 region is CASSQRTAEKLFF. The CDR3 DNA follows: TGTGCCAGCAGCCAAAGGACAGCCGAAAAACTGTTTTTT.

By frequency in the sample, this clone is medium-sized (0.01 to 0.1%). V gene TRBV6-5 combines with J gene TRBJ2-7; a possible D gene is TRBD1 (5 bases). Germline values: CDR1 MNHEY, CDR2 SVGAGI. CDR3 length: 16 residues. Trimming stripped 4 bases from V and 1 base from J, with 17 bases between. The CDR3 here is CASSSRSRWTSYEQYF. In DNA form, the CDR3 reads TGTGCCAGCAGTTCCCGCTCGCGATGGACATCCTACGAGCAGTACTTC.

The chain carries TRBV18 and TRBJ1-1, with 9 bases that match TRBD1. The J segment lost 1 base and the V segment lost 2 bases, leaving 5 bases of the junction unmatched. This CDR3 has 16 residues. CDR1 is KGHSH, CDR2 LQKENI, per germline. CDR3 nucleotides: TGTGCCAGCTCACCAAGGTTGGGACAGGGGAACACTGAAGCTTTCTTT. This gives the protein CASSPRLGQGNTEAFF.

V usage is TRBV6-5 and J usage is TRBJ1-4; tentatively, D is TRBD1 (5 bases). CDR3 length equals 15 residues. The V gene lost 8 bases and the J gene lost 3 bases, with 16 bases spanning the gap. CDR1 MNHEY and CDR2 SVGAGI come from the germline V gene. The CDR3 bases are TGTGCCAGCCGGGGACGGGGAGGATCTAATGAAAAACTGTTTTTT. Amino acid sequence: CASRGRGGSNEKLFF.

V gene TRBV7-2 combines with J gene TRBJ1-6; TRBD1 agrees at 7 bases. The CDR3 length is 17 residues. CDR1 is SGHTA, CDR2 FQGNSA, per germline. Trimming removed 2 bases from V and 3 bases from J; junction bases left unmatched: 7. The CDR3 protein is CASSLQGQLDYNSPLHF. The CDR3 DNA reads TGTGCCAGCAGCTTACAGGGACAGCTAGACTATAATTCACCCCTCCACTTT.

The rearrangement joins TRBV4-3 to TRBJ2-3; D might be TRBD1 (6 bases). The CDR3 spans 15 residues. Trimming took 5 bases from V and 4 from J, leaving 16 bases between them. Germline-derived CDR1 and CDR2 are LGHNA and YSLEER. CDR3 in DNA: TGCGCCAGCAGCTTAGATTGGGGGCCGTCAGATACGCAGTATTTT. Amino acid sequence: CASSLDWGPSDTQYF.

V gene TRBV19 combines with J gene TRBJ1-2, with 11 bases matching TRBD1. Germline lookup yields CDR1 LNHDA and CDR2 SQIVND (reference sequence). The CDR3 covers 14 residues. V shed 7 bases and J 7 bases; nucleotides not matched to a gene: 8. The DNA of the CDR3 is TGTGCCAGTACTAACCCCGGGACAGGGGGTGGCTACACCTTC. This encodes CASTNPGTGGGYTF.

The V call is TRBV7-2, the J call TRBJ2-5; perhaps TRBD1 as D (6 bases). V lost 3 bases and J 1 base, leaving 12 bases between the germline ends. The CDR3 length is 15 residues. Germline assignment: CDR1 SGHTA and CDR2 FQGNSA. The CDR3 sequence is CASSLHEQGQETQYF. As DNA, the CDR3 is TGTGCCAGCAGCTTGCACGAACAGGGCCAAGAGACCCAGTACTTC.

The V and J genes are TRBV3-1 (or the pseudogene TRBV3-2) and TRBJ1-2; D might be TRBD1 (5 bases). CDR1 is LGHDT and CDR2 is YNNKEL in the germline V gene (reference sequence). The CDR3 has 15 amino acids. With 0 bases removed from V and 2 bases from J, the gap between germline ends came to 10 bases. CDR3 in amino acids: CASSQDEPGNYGYTF. CDR3 DNA sequence: TGTGCCAGCAGCCAAGATGAGCCAGGGAACTATGGCTACACCTTC.

The V gene is TRBV7-9, the J gene TRBJ2-3; D may be TRBD2 (7 bases). The CDR3 runs to 15 residues. Trimming left V 8 bases short and J 4 bases short, with 19 bases between. CDR1 and CDR2 (germline): SEHNR, FQNEAQ (reference sequence). In DNA, the CDR3 is TGTGCCAGCGGGAAGGGGGGGCTACCCTCAGATACGCAGTATTTT. Protein product: CASGKGGLPSDTQYF.

The chain employs TRBV4-2 and TRBJ2-6; TRBD1 might be the D (5 bases). The length of the CDR3 is 15 residues. Trimming removed 4 bases from V and 3 bases from J, with 10 bases in between. Germline CDR1 LGHNA, CDR2 YNFKEQ. The CDR3: CASSLGVGGANVLTF. As DNA, the CDR3 is TGTGCCAGCAGCCTAGGGGTTGGTGGGGCCAACGTCCTGACTTTC.